The 18 T cell receptor beta chains given below trace back to one sample, sequenced in a study of identifying expanded T cells in peripheral blood. Some clones are missing from TCRdb's copy, which holds only in-frame ones; the method was immunoSEQ multiplex PCR. The data contain about 63,000 clones, around four fifths of them singletons. The specimen sequenced was blood. Source of these receptors: a person between 18 and 69 years old in good health.

V is TRBV18 and J is TRBJ1-1; D possibly corresponds to TRBD1 (6 bases). V was pared by 3 bases and J by 1 base, with 9 bases between. Per the germline V gene, CDR1 is KGHSH and CDR2 is LQKENI. The CDR3 covers 14 residues. The DNA of the CDR3 is TGTGCCAGCTCACCGGCAGGGGAGAACACTGAAGCTTTCTTT. It codes for CASSPAGENTEAFF.

The V call is TRBV30, the J call TRBJ1-1; D possibly corresponds to TRBD1 (5 bases). This CDR3 comprises 14 residues. V was trimmed by 0 bases and J by 3 bases, leaving 11 bases between them. Germline values: CDR1 GTSNPN, CDR2 SVGIG (reference sequence). CDR3 sequence (DNA): TGTGCCTGGAGTGTCGCCATGGGGGACACTGAAGCTTTCTTT. It is translated as CAWSVAMGDTEAFF.

The rearrangement links TRBV11-3 to TRBJ2-7; 10 positions agree with TRBD2. The CDR3 totals 20 residues. J was trimmed by 2 bases and V by 4 bases; bases with no gene match: 20. Germline V gene lookup returns CDR1 SGHNT and CDR2 YENEEA. CDR3 amino acids: CASSSPGPQPGLAKTYEQYF. CDR3 coding DNA: TGTGCCAGCAGCTCGCCGGGGCCACAACCGGGACTAGCGAAGACCTACGAGCAGTACTTC.

This rearrangement joins TRBV30 to TRBJ2-5; 7 bases match TRBD1. This CDR3 has 13 amino acids. Germline lookup yields CDR1 GTSNPN and CDR2 SVGIG (reference sequence). The V gene end was trimmed by 0 bases and the J gene end by 5 bases; junction bases not matched to a gene: 3. In DNA form, the CDR3 reads TGTGCCTGGAGTGTCCAGGGGGTCGAGACCCAGTACTTC. This sequence encodes CAWSVQGVETQYF.

V is TRBV5-4 and J is TRBJ2-3; 8 bases fit TRBD2. The CDR3 is made up of 17 amino acids. V shed 5 bases and J 4 bases; nucleotides not matched to a gene: 15. The germline V gene encodes CDR1 SGHNT and CDR2 YYREEE (reference sequence). The CDR3 region is CASRSGLSGRTPDTQYF. The CDR3 nucleotides are TGTGCCAGCAGGTCGGGCCTGAGCGGGAGAACGCCAGATACGCAGTATTTT.

The V call is TRBV2, the J call TRBJ2-5; 9 positions agree with TRBD2. The CDR3 is 14 residues long. CDR1 SNHLY and CDR2 FYNNEI come from the germline V gene. The trim removed 3 bases at V and 13 bases at J, leaving 12 bases unmatched. CDR3 nucleotide sequence: TGTGCCAGCAGTGAGCCCCTAGCGGGGCCCAGGTCGTACTTC. Its protein product is CASSEPLAGPRSYF.

The rearrangement links TRBV7-8 to TRBJ2-5; no clear D gene. V was clipped by 1 base and J by 1 base, with 7 bases between them. The CDR3 runs to 14 residues. Germline CDR1 and CDR2: SGHVS and FQNEAQ. The CDR3 is CASSLEAVQETQYF. CDR3 sequence (DNA): TGTGCCAGCAGCTTAGAAGCAGTCCAAGAGACCCAGTACTTC.

Regarding this clone: The sample holds other DNA sequences that translate to the same CDR3. The rearrangement joins TRBV5-1 to TRBJ1-2; TRBD1 matches at 9 bases. The ends lost 0 bases at V and 8 bases at J; junction bases unmatched: 2. The CDR3 has 13 amino acids. Germline CDR1 and CDR2: SGHRS and YFSETQ. CDR3 DNA sequence: TGCGCCAGCAGCTTGGAGGGGACAGGGGGCTACACCTTC. The encoded protein is CASSLEGTGGYTF.

This clone was observed at least ten times. The chain is built from TRBV4-1 and TRBJ2-3; D is unclear. The CDR3 runs 15 residues. Germline-derived CDR1 and CDR2 are MGHRA and YSYEKL. V gave up 1 base and J gave up 5 bases, with 13 bases separating them. This CDR3 reads CASSQVKAFGDTQYF. The CDR3 nucleotides are TGCGCCAGCAGCCAAGTAAAGGCTTTTGGAGATACGCAGTATTTT.

This rearrangement joins TRBV7-2 to TRBJ2-6, with unresolved D. The CDR3 has 15 residues. Germline V gene sequence: CDR1 SGHTA, CDR2 FQGNSA. V dropped 3 bases and J dropped 0 bases, with 6 bases sitting between them. The CDR3: CASSFVGSGANVLTF. The CDR3 DNA follows: TGTGCCAGCAGCTTTGTAGGCTCTGGGGCCAACGTCCTGACTTTC.

The chain recombines TRBV6-6 with TRBJ1-1; D is unclear. Germline CDR1 MNHNY, CDR2 SVGAGI (reference sequence). This CDR3 region has 14 residues. V was cut by 7 bases and J by 0 bases, with 12 bases left in between. This CDR3 is CASTLPGVNTEAFF. The CDR3 nucleotides read TGTGCCAGCACCTTACCCGGGGTGAACACTGAAGCTTTCTTT.

The chain has TRBV29-1 and TRBJ2-2; D may correspond to TRBD1 or TRBD2 (5 bases each). V lost 3 bases to trimming and J lost 2 bases, with 13 bases between them. There are 15 residues in the CDR3. CDR1 is SQVTM, CDR2 ANQGSEA, per germline. CDR3 sequence (DNA): TGCAGCGTTGAGACCCGGGACGGCAACACCGGGGAGCTGTTTTTT. This gives the protein CSVETRDGNTGELFF.

The V gene is TRBV7-2, the J gene TRBJ2-4; D is uncertain. The V and J ends lost 1 base and 0 bases respectively, with 10 bases between them. The CDR3 covers 16 residues. CDR1 SGHTA and CDR2 FQGNSA come from the germline V gene. This CDR3 is CASSLVTGIAKNIQYF. The DNA of the CDR3 is TGTGCCAGCAGCTTAGTAACTGGCATAGCCAAAAACATTCAGTACTTC.

The genes are TRBV19 and TRBJ1-2; D is perhaps TRBD1 (5 bases). Germline CDR1 and CDR2: LNHDA and SQIVND (reference sequence). The ends were cut back, 5 bases at V and 4 bases at J, with 14 bases in the middle. There are 14 residues in the CDR3. This CDR3 is CASSDRGKAYGYTF. CDR3 sequence (DNA): TGTGCCAGTAGTGATCGGGGGAAGGCCTATGGCTACACCTTC.

The rearrangement uses TRBV18 and TRBJ1-1; D possibly corresponds to TRBD1 (5 bases). Germline-derived CDR1 and CDR2 are KGHSH and LQKENI. The CDR3 length is 18 residues. Trimming shortened V by 6 bases and J by 3 bases, and 26 bases separated the two germline ends. CDR3 DNA sequence: TGTGCCAGCTCGCAATTCGCCAGGGCGGGCTTCGGAGACACTGAAGCTTTCTTT. Translating gives CASSQFARAGFGDTEAFF.

Comments on this clone: One end of the junction is discordant with germline, which a read error may explain. The chain recombines TRBV5-6 with TRBJ2-7; 7 bases line up with TRBD1. Germline-derived CDR1 and CDR2 are SGHDT and YYEEEE. The CDR3 length is 12 residues. CDR3 amino acids: CASSLYRGLQHF. The CDR3, as DNA: TGTGCCAGCAGCCTCTACAGGGGTCTCCAGCACTTC.

The CDR3 sequence: CASSSFGQASTDTQYF. CDR3 DNA: TGTGCCAGCAGCTCCTTCGGACAGGCAAGCACAGATACGCAGTATTTT. The chain carries TRBV11-1 and TRBJ2-3; 7 bases agree with TRBD1. Germline CDR1 is SGHAT and CDR2 is FQDESV (reference sequence). The CDR3 spans 16 residues. The V gene end was trimmed by 4 bases and the J gene end by 0 bases; junction bases not matched to a gene: 7.

The chain is built from TRBV9 and TRBJ2-2; 8 bases are shared with TRBD1. The CDR3 is 16 residues long. Trimming took 0 bases from V and 3 from J; bases not matched to a gene: 4. CDR1 SGDLS and CDR2 YYNGEE come from the germline V gene. The CDR3 DNA sequence: TGTGCCAGCAGCGTAGCGGCCAGGGGGCACACCGGGGAGCTGTTTTTT. Residues: CASSVAARGHTGELFF. Supplemented by reference TRBV9 and TRBJ2-2, the full variable domain reads DSGVTQTPKHLITATGQRVTLRCSPRSGDLSVYWYQQSLDQGLQFLIQYYNGEERAKGNILERFSAQQFPDLHSELNLSSLELGDSALYFCASSVAARGHTGELFFGEGSRLTVL.